This passage covers 27 T cell receptor beta chains from one sample sequenced in a study of T cells in narcolepsy. Only in-frame clones appear in the TCRdb table, and some are missing; sequencing was by immunoSEQ multiplex PCR. This sample carries around 18,000 clones, roughly 72% of them seen once, and the ten largest clones take 11% to 15%. The sequenced sample consisted of CD45RA- memory CD8+ T cells from PBMCs. Source of these receptors: a human donor with narcolepsy.

The sample holds a few counts of this clone. The CDR3 here is CASSLTGLPSNQPQHF. As DNA, the CDR3 is TGTGCCAGCAGTTTGACAGGGCTCCCTAGCAATCAGCCCCAGCATTTT. This sequence joins TRBV27 and TRBJ1-5; 7 bases are shared with TRBD1. The CDR3 extends over 16 amino acids. The V segment lost 3 bases and the J segment 0 bases; nucleotides outside the gene matches: 5. Germline loops: CDR1 MNHEY, CDR2 SMNVEV (reference sequence).

V is TRBV5-6 and J is TRBJ2-1; tentative D call: TRBD2 (6 bases). The CDR3 loop spans 14 amino acids. CDR1 SGHDT and CDR2 YYEEEE come from the germline V gene. The ends were cut back, 4 bases at V and 8 bases at J, with 16 bases in the middle. CDR3 amino acids: CASSPRVGGHEQFF. The CDR3 region has the DNA TGTGCCAGCAGCCCCAGAGTCGGGGGTCATGAGCAGTTCTTC.

The chain has TRBV4-1 and TRBJ2-5; 7 bases fit TRBD1. Looked up from germline, CDR1 is MGHRA and CDR2 is YSYEKL. The CDR3 runs 14 residues. Trimming removed 1 base from V and 4 bases from J; junction bases left unmatched: 3. CDR3 residues: CASSQGQGVETQYF. For the CDR3, the DNA is TGCGCCAGCAGCCAAGGACAGGGTGTAGAGACCCAGTACTTC.

The rearrangement joins TRBV19 to TRBJ1-5; TRBD1 agrees at 7 bases. Germline values: CDR1 LNHDA, CDR2 SQIVND (reference sequence). Germline trimming cut 1 base from V and 5 bases from J; bases unmatched to any gene: 5. This CDR3 has 15 residues. Here the CDR3 reads CASSIGGQWDQPQHF. In DNA form, the CDR3 reads TGTGCCAGTAGTATAGGGGGACAGTGGGATCAGCCCCAGCATTTT.

This clone was counted once. The chain has TRBV7-2 and TRBJ2-4, with D unresolved. Germline V gene data show CDR1 as SGHTA and CDR2 as FQGNSA. The CDR3 runs 18 residues. V was clipped by 2 bases and J by 8 bases, with 25 bases between them. The CDR3 sequence: CASSLNMYLGPKIDIQYF. CDR3 coding DNA: TGTGCCAGCAGCTTAAATATGTACCTCGGCCCTAAAATTGACATTCAGTACTTC.

The genes are TRBV9 and TRBJ2-7, with TRBD1 as a possible D gene (7 bases). CDR1 and CDR2 (germline): SGDLS, YYNGEE. V gave up 4 bases and J gave up 3 bases, with 11 bases separating them. The CDR3 covers 13 residues. The CDR3 protein is CASSPGGGYEQYF. The CDR3 coding sequence is TGTGCCAGCAGCCCAGGGGGAGGCTACGAGCAGTACTTC.

In this sample, this clone turned up once. The rearrangement links TRBV9 to TRBJ2-3; 7 positions agree with TRBD2. The V gene's germline CDR1 is SGDLS and CDR2 YYNGEE. V was pared by 0 bases and J by 5 bases, with 9 bases of the junction left unmatched. This CDR3 spans 16 amino acids. CDR3 region: CASSVGSGIVGDTQYF. The CDR3 nucleotides are TGTGCCAGCAGCGTAGGAAGCGGGATCGTCGGAGATACGCAGTATTTT.

The rearrangement uses TRBV9 and TRBJ2-1, with D possibly TRBD2 on 6 matching bases. From germline, CDR1 is SGDLS and CDR2 YYNGEE. V was clipped by 0 bases and J by 7 bases, with 11 bases between them. The CDR3 runs 14 residues. The CDR3 loop is CASSVESSGNEQFF. The DNA for the CDR3 is TGTGCCAGCAGCGTAGAGTCCAGCGGGAATGAGCAGTTCTTC.

This clone is a singleton in its sample. The V gene is TRBV2, the J gene TRBJ2-7, with D perhaps TRBD2 (6 bases). V was pared by 0 bases and J by 0 bases, with 12 bases between. The CDR3 consists of 16 residues. Germline CDR1 SNHLY, CDR2 FYNNEI. CDR3 sequence: CASSEASEGPSYEQYF. The DNA for the CDR3 is TGTGCCAGCAGTGAAGCATCGGAGGGGCCCTCCTACGAGCAGTACTTC. Supplemented by reference TRBV2 and TRBJ2-7, the full variable domain reads EPEVTQTPSHQVTQMGQEVILRCVPISNHLYFYWYRQILGQKVEFLVSFYNNEISEKSEIFDDQFSVERPDGSNFTLKIRSTKLEDSAMYFCASSEASEGPSYEQYFGPGTRLTVT.

V is TRBV15 and J is TRBJ2-1; D remains unclear. This CDR3 comprises 15 residues. The germline gives CDR1 LNHNV, CDR2 YYDKDF (reference sequence). Trimming shortened V by 1 base and J by 4 bases, and 11 bases separated the two germline ends. The CDR3 DNA reads TGTGCCACCAGCAGAGTAAAGGAATATTACAATGAGCAGTTCTTC. This codes for CATSRVKEYYNEQFF.

Notes on this clone: At one end, the junction sequence differs from germline, possibly due to a read error. CDR3 coding DNA: TGTGCCAGTAGGCCCCTTGGGGACACTAAAGCTTTCTTT. This translates into CASRPLGDTKAFF. The V call is TRBV19, the J call TRBJ1-1; D might be TRBD1 (6 bases). Germline-derived CDR1 and CDR2 are LNHDA and SQIVND (reference sequence). This CDR3 comprises 13 residues.

The chain carries TRBV18 and TRBJ1-1, with D possibly matching TRBD1 (5 bases). Germline V gene data show CDR1 as KGHSH and CDR2 as LQKENI. V gave up 3 bases and J gave up 3 bases, with 20 bases separating them. The CDR3 has 17 amino acids. In DNA, the CDR3 is TGTGCCAGCTCACCCAGCTGGTGGTTAGGGGTGCACACTGAAGCTTTCTTT. Its protein is CASSPSWWLGVHTEAFF.

The genes are TRBV10-3 and TRBJ2-3; a possible D gene is TRBD1 (5 bases). Trimming took 2 bases from V and 6 from J, leaving 6 bases between them. CDR3 length equals 12 residues. CDR1 and CDR2 (germline): ENHRY, SYGVKD. For the CDR3, the DNA is TGTGCCATCAGTGAGGCAGGGGATACGCAGTATTTT. As protein: CAISEAGDTQYF.

The V gene is TRBV5-1, the J gene TRBJ2-7; TRBD1 matches at 8 bases. This CDR3 comprises 14 residues. Germline CDR1 and CDR2: SGHRS and YFSETQ. The V segment lost 4 bases and the J segment 1 base; nucleotides outside the gene matches: 4. The CDR3 loop is CASSPGTGSYEQYF. In DNA, the CDR3 is TGCGCCAGCAGCCCGGGGACAGGATCCTACGAGCAGTACTTC.

The chain links TRBV6-1 to TRBJ2-5; D is tentatively TRBD1 or TRBD2 (5 bases each). TRBJ2-7 matches the DNA end more closely, so the J call is doubtful. The CDR3 totals 13 residues. The V gene's germline CDR1 is MNHNS and CDR2 SASEGT. For the CDR3, the DNA is TGTGCCAGCAGTCCCGGGACCGCCTACGAGCAGTACTTC. This encodes CASSPGTAYEQYF.

The gene calls are TRBV9 and TRBJ2-5; the D gene is possibly TRBD2 (5 bases). The end of the DNA is better explained by TRBJ2-7, so the J call may be wrong. This CDR3 is 13 amino acids long. The germline CDR1 and CDR2 sequences are SGDLS and YYNGEE. CDR3 sequence: CASSVSDYPEQYF. The CDR3, as DNA: TGTGCCAGCAGCGTTTCAGACTATCCCGAGCAGTACTTC.

The chain has TRBV15 and TRBJ2-3; tentative D call: TRBD2 (6 bases). Germline V lookup: CDR1 LNHNV, CDR2 YYDKDF (reference sequence). V was pared by 5 bases and J by 4 bases, with 19 bases between. The CDR3 spans 16 residues. CDR3 residues: CATSRLSGRDADTQYF. The CDR3 bases are TGTGCCACCAGCCGTCTCAGCGGGCGGGATGCAGATACGCAGTATTTT.

A single count supports this clone. The chain combines TRBV6-1 with TRBJ2-7, with 9 positions matching TRBD1. This CDR3 region has 15 residues. CDR1 MNHNS and CDR2 SASEGT come from the germline V gene. The V gene end was trimmed by 2 bases and the J gene end by 1 base; junction bases not matched to a gene: 3. In DNA, the CDR3 is TGTGCCAGCAGTGAATGGGACAGGGTTTCCTACGAGCAGTACTTC. Protein: CASSEWDRVSYEQYF.

This clone was recorded a few times. The J gene is TRBJ2-3, the V gene TRBV6-5; perhaps TRBD1 as D (5 bases). The CDR3 runs 14 residues. CDR1 and CDR2 (germline): MNHEY, SVGAGI. V was shortened by 6 bases and J by 0 bases, with 10 bases between the two germline ends. The CDR3 DNA is TGTGCCAGCAGCCTAGGGGCTAGCACAGATACGCAGTATTTT. Translated, it gives CASSLGASTDTQYF.

The chain employs TRBV7-9 and TRBJ1-4; 9 bases agree with TRBD1. V trimming: 6 bases; J trimming: 8 bases; junction bases outside the gene matches: 4. Germline-derived CDR1 and CDR2 are SEHNR and FQNEAQ (reference sequence). There are 13 residues in the CDR3. CDR3 loop: CASRGQGREKLFF. CDR3 sequence (DNA): TGTGCCAGCAGAGGACAGGGGCGAGAAAAACTGTTTTTT.

This chain links TRBV5-4 with TRBJ2-1, with 16 bases identical to TRBD2. The CDR3 has 16 residues. CDR1 and CDR2 (germline): SGHNT, YYREEE (reference sequence). V dropped 4 bases and J dropped 5; count of bases not matched to a gene: 3. CDR3 residues: CASSVGTSGGDNEQFF. The CDR3 nucleotides are TGTGCCAGCAGCGTGGGGACTAGCGGGGGGGACAATGAGCAGTTCTTC.

This rearrangement joins TRBV5-5 to TRBJ2-1, with 9 bases identical to TRBD2. The CDR3 covers 14 residues. The trim removed 0 bases at V and 13 bases at J, leaving 8 bases unmatched. Germline loops: CDR1 SGHKS, CDR2 YYEKEE (reference sequence). The CDR3 sequence is CASSLAGSGRSQFF. The CDR3 DNA follows: TGTGCCAGCAGCTTGGCCGGTAGCGGGAGATCTCAGTTCTTC.

The table lists this clone with a count of one. The chain has TRBV9 and TRBJ1-2; a weak D match, TRBD1 (5 bases). V was shortened by 0 bases and J by 7 bases, with 13 bases between the two germline ends. The CDR3 contains 14 residues. The V gene's germline CDR1 is SGDLS and CDR2 YYNGEE. This CDR3 reads CASSVVGGDGGYTF. CDR3 in DNA: TGTGCCAGCAGCGTAGTAGGAGGGGACGGTGGCTACACCTTC.

This rearrangement joins TRBV6-6 to TRBJ2-7; TRBD2 agrees at 7 bases. CDR3 length equals 16 residues. Germline V gives CDR1 MNHNY, CDR2 SVGAGI (reference sequence). Trimming removed 4 bases from V and 4 bases from J; junction bases left unmatched: 13. CDR3 nucleotides: TGTGCCAGCAGTTCACTTATTGCGGGAGAGAAGTACGAGCAGTACTTC. Encoded protein: CASSSLIAGEKYEQYF.

The count of this clone is one. The genes are TRBV6-5 and TRBJ2-7, with 11 bases fitting TRBD2. Trimming took 0 bases from V and 2 from J; bases not matched to a gene: 0. In germline, CDR1 is MNHEY, CDR2 SVGAGI. The CDR3 has 15 residues. CDR3 bases: TGTGCCAGCAGTTACTCTAGCGGGGGGGCCTACGAGCAGTACTTC. Translation: CASSYSSGGAYEQYF.

This chain joins TRBV6-5 and TRBJ2-1; the match to TRBD2 covers 9 bases. This CDR3 spans 15 amino acids. The germline V gene has CDR1 MNHEY and CDR2 SVGAGI. V was clipped by 3 bases and J by 9 bases; unmatched bases: 9. The CDR3 is CASSYGGGAVSEQFF. The CDR3 region has the DNA TGTGCCAGCAGTTATGGCGGGGGGGCCGTTAGTGAGCAGTTCTTC.

The CDR3 region has the DNA TGTGCAAGTCGCTTAGGATCGGTGTACAATGAGCAGTTCTTC. The encoded protein is CASRLGSVYNEQFF. This chain connects TRBV12-2 to TRBJ2-1; the table's TRBD2 call for D was not verified on the DNA. TRBV12-2 is shown as a pseudogene. The CDR3 loop spans 14 amino acids.